What follows are 14 T cell receptor beta chains derived from one specimen sequenced in a study of regulatory T cells in long-lasting Graves disease. Regarding time point: persistent/refractory GD, antithyroid drugs over 5 years with positive TRAb. TCR sequences were obtained from RNA taken from PBMCs. HTBI primers from iRepertoire and Arm-PCR of CDR3 regions yielded the TCR beta libraries. In TCRdb, the multiplex PCR reads were re-called with MiXCR into one record per CDR3 protein. The data contain hundreds of thousands of distinct CDR3 sequences, 20% of them singletons. The sample in question was peripheral blood mononuclear cells (PBMCs), obtained when the disease was refractory, from a patient treated with antithyroid drugs. The receptors shown here come from a female donor with Graves disease.

This clonotype was seen more than once but under ten times. The rearrangement uses TRBV14 and TRBJ1-1, with D possibly TRBD1 on 5 matching bases. This CDR3 comprises 13 residues. The germline gives CDR1 SGHDN, CDR2 FVKESK. V lost 0 bases, J lost 6 bases, and 8 bases lay in between. In DNA, the CDR3 is TGTGCCAGCAGCCAAGATTGGGGGGCTGAAGCTTTCTTT. It is translated as CASSQDWGAEAFF. Full variable domain (remainder filled in from reference TRBV14 and TRBJ1-1): EAGVTQFPSHSVIEKGQTVTLRCDPISGHDNLYWYRRVMGKEIKFLLHFVKESKQDESGMPNNRFLAERTGGTYSTLKVQPAELEDSGVYFCASSQDWGAEAFFGQGTRLTVV.

CDR3 DNA: TGCGCCAGCAGCCAAGATCCCGGACAGGGCGGACTTTCGGCTTTCTTT. Amino acid sequence: CASSQDPGQGGLSAFF. The genes are TRBV4-1 and TRBJ1-1; 8 bases map to TRBD1. The length of the CDR3 is 16 residues. The J segment lost 11 bases and the V segment lost 0 bases, leaving 14 bases of the junction unmatched. Germline V lookup: CDR1 MGHRA, CDR2 YSYEKL.

Only a few counts were recorded for this clonotype. J is TRBJ2-7 and V is TRBV5-1; D remains unclear. Germline V gene data show CDR1 as SGHRS and CDR2 as YFSETQ. This CDR3 comprises 14 residues. V was pared by 9 bases and J by 5 bases, with 21 bases between. The CDR3 DNA reads TGCGCCATCCCCCGGGCCCGTTGTGTCGACGAGCAGTACTTC. Its translation is CAIPRARCVDEQYF. Drawing the rest from reference TRBV5-1 and TRBJ2-7, the complete variable domain is KAGVTQTPRYLIKTRGQQVTLSCSPISGHRSVSWYQQTPGQGLQFLFEYFSETQRNKGNFPGRFSGRQFSNSRSEMNVSTLELGDSALYLCAIPRARCVDEQYFGPGTRLTVT.

Many counts were recorded for this clonotype. The chain joins TRBV12-3 or TRBV12-4 to TRBJ1-2; the match to TRBD1 covers 12 bases. This CDR3 contains 13 residues. The junction had 2 bases not matched to a gene; V was cut back by 8 bases and J by 4 bases. Written as DNA, the CDR3 is TGTGCCAGCCAGGGACAGGGGGCCTATGGCTACACCTTC. Its translation: CASQGQGAYGYTF.

This chain uses TRBV29-1 with TRBJ1-1; unclear D gene. This CDR3 spans 12 amino acids. From germline, CDR1 is SQVTM and CDR2 ANQGSEA. The ends were cut back, 7 bases at V and 5 bases at J, with 14 bases in the middle. DNA for the CDR3: TGCAGCGCAACCGACGGGGTAACTGAAGCTTTCTTT. Translating gives CSATDGVTEAFF.

V gene TRBV20-1 combines with J gene TRBJ2-7; TRBD2 might be the D (5 bases). Germline V lookup: CDR1 DFQATT, CDR2 SNEGSKA (reference sequence). Deletions cut 6 bases from V and 6 bases from J, with 18 bases between. The CDR3 covers 13 residues. CDR3 bases: TGCAGTGCGAAGAAGGCCCTACGGGGCGAGCAGTACTTC. It specifies CSAKKALRGEQYF.

A few counts support this clonotype. J is TRBJ2-7 and V is TRBV20-1; TRBD1 agrees at 7 bases. The V segment lost 8 bases and the J segment 0 bases; nucleotides outside the gene matches: 7. CDR3 length: 13 amino acids. CDR1 DFQATT and CDR2 SNEGSKA come from the germline V gene (reference sequence). CDR3 coding DNA: TGCAGTACATACAGGGGTGGCTCCTACGAGCAGTACTTC. This translates into CSTYRGGSYEQYF.

This clonotype showed up many times. This chain uses TRBV29-1 with TRBJ1-2; no clear D gene. Trimming removed 2 bases at V and 7 bases at J, with 8 bases between. The CDR3 sequence is 11 residues long. CDR1 and CDR2 (germline): SQVTM, ANQGSEA. The CDR3 loop reads CSVEKGSGYTF. Written as DNA, the CDR3 is TGCAGCGTTGAAAAAGGGAGTGGCTACACCTTC.

The V call is TRBV29-1, the J call TRBJ2-7, with D unclear. Germline lookup yields CDR1 SQVTM and CDR2 ANQGSEA. The CDR3 extends over 12 amino acids. V was pared by 4 bases and J by 0 bases, with 7 bases between. This CDR3 is CSVGLSSYEQYF. CDR3 DNA sequence: TGCAGCGTTGGGCTTAGCTCCTACGAGCAGTACTTC.

The chain has TRBV19 and TRBJ1-5; 9 bases are shared with TRBD1. V was pared by 1 base and J by 9 bases, with 7 bases of the junction left unmatched. The germline V gene has CDR1 LNHDA and CDR2 SQIVND (reference sequence). This CDR3 is 15 amino acids long. The CDR3 spells CASSIGDRAGRPQHF. The CDR3 DNA reads as TGTGCCAGTAGTATAGGGGACAGGGCAGGACGGCCCCAGCATTTT.

As regards this clonotype: At one end, the junction sequence differs from germline, possibly due to a read error. The V call is TRBV7-6, the J call TRBJ2-7; TRBD2 agrees at 9 bases. From germline, CDR1 is SGHVS and CDR2 FNYEAQ. The CDR3 has 17 residues. The CDR3 DNA is TGTGCCTGCAGCTTAGCGCCTAGCGGGACGAGCTCCTACGAGCAGTACTTC. It translates to CACSLAPSGTSSYEQYF.

In its sample, this clonotype was seen many times. The chain has TRBV2 and TRBJ2-7; 7 bases match TRBD1. Germline-derived CDR1 and CDR2 are SNHLY and FYNNEI. V was pared by 11 bases and J by 0 bases, with 4 bases of the junction left unmatched. The CDR3 extends over 12 amino acids. The CDR3 DNA sequence: TGTGCCGGGGGACAGCTCTCCTACGAGCAGTACTTC. Translation: CAGGQLSYEQYF.

The rearrangement uses TRBV29-1 and TRBJ2-4; 12 bases align to TRBD2. The CDR3 loop spans 15 amino acids. Germline assignment: CDR1 SQVTM and CDR2 ANQGSEA. Trimming took 7 bases from V and 1 from J; bases not matched to a gene: 5. The chain's CDR3 is CSAPSGRAAKNIQYF. In DNA form, the CDR3 reads TGCAGCGCCCCTAGCGGGAGGGCTGCCAAAAACATTCAGTACTTC.

The chain recombines TRBV7-2 with TRBJ2-7, with D maybe TRBD1 (5 bases). CDR3 length: 12 amino acids. V lost 5 bases to trimming and J lost 4 bases, with 9 bases between them. The germline V gene has CDR1 SGHTA and CDR2 FQGNSA. In nucleotides, the CDR3 is TGTGCCAGCAGCCATACAGGTTACGAGCAGTACTTC. It encodes CASSHTGYEQYF. The full variable domain, its missing parts supplied by reference TRBV7-2 and TRBJ2-7, is GAGVSQSPSNKVTEKGKDVELRCDPISGHTALYWYRQSLGQGLEFLIYFQGNSAPDKSGLPSDRFSAERTGGSVSTLTIQRTQQEDSAVYLCASSHTGYEQYFGPGTRLTVT.